The 25 T cell receptor beta chains below were found in one sample sequenced in a study of blood T cell repertoires in COVID-19. Some clones are missing from TCRdb's copy, which holds only in-frame ones; the method was immunoSEQ multiplex PCR. The sample consists of approximately 120,000 clones, 80% to 95% of them appearing once. The sample taken for sequencing was peripheral blood. The receptors originated from a man aged 45 to 65 with COVID-19, enrolled during active disease.

The chain uses TRBV5-4 and TRBJ2-2; a weak D match, TRBD2 (6 bases). The V gene's germline CDR1 is SGHNT and CDR2 YYREEE (reference sequence). The CDR3 has 16 amino acids. V was pared by 4 bases and J by 6 bases, with 19 bases between. In DNA form, the CDR3 reads TGTGCCAGCAGCCCCCCCGGTAATCTAGCGCCCGGGGAGCTGTTTTTT. It is translated as CASSPPGNLAPGELFF.

The rearrangement joins TRBV2 to TRBJ2-7, with no clear D. CDR1 is SNHLY, CDR2 FYNNEI, per germline. V was cut by 3 bases and J by 4 bases, with 7 bases left in between. CDR3 length: 12 residues. CDR3 bases: TGTGCCAGCAGTGACACCGGTTACGAGCAGTACGTC. Its protein product is CASSDTGYEQYV.

The chain recombines TRBV28 with TRBJ2-4; 9 bases match TRBD1. This CDR3 has 13 residues. Unmatched junction bases numbered 1, after V lost 4 bases and J lost 6 bases. CDR1 is MDHEN, CDR2 SYDVKM, per germline. The CDR3, as DNA: TGTGCCAGCAGTTCGACAGGGGGAAACATTCAGTACTTC. Translating gives CASSSTGGNIQYF. The full variable domain, in which reference TRBV28 and TRBJ2-4 provide the parts outside the CDR3, is DVKVTQSSRYLVKRTGEKVFLECVQDMDHENMFWYRQDPGLGLRLIYFSYDVKMKEKGDIPEGYSVSREKKERFSLILESASTNQTSMYLCASSSTGGNIQYFGAGTRLSVL.

This clone was seen once. The chain combines TRBV4-1 with TRBJ1-2; TRBD1 aligns across 10 bases. V was pared by 2 bases and J by 2 bases, with 5 bases of the junction left unmatched. CDR3 length equals 16 residues. The germline CDR1 and CDR2 sequences are MGHRA and YSYEKL. The CDR3 loop reads CASSQRQGARNYGYTF. CDR3 nucleotide sequence: TGCGCCAGCAGCCAACGACAGGGGGCGCGCAACTATGGCTACACCTTC.

This rearrangement joins TRBV27 to TRBJ2-2, with TRBD2 identical over 11 bases. This CDR3 has 16 residues. Germline trimming cut 7 bases from V and 4 bases from J; bases unmatched to any gene: 8. CDR1 is MNHEY, CDR2 SMNVEV, per germline (reference sequence). The DNA for the CDR3 is TGTGCCAGCACTAAAACTAGCGGGAGAGTCACCGGGGAGCTGTTTTTT. Translating it yields CASTKTSGRVTGELFF.

This chain connects TRBV2 to TRBJ2-4; TRBD2 agrees at 8 bases. This CDR3 contains 14 residues. J was trimmed by 7 bases and V by 1 base; bases with no gene match: 3. Germline CDR1 is SNHLY and CDR2 is FYNNEI. The CDR3 region has the DNA TGTGCCAGCAGTGAAGTGCGACTAGCGAACATTCAGTACTTC. It encodes CASSEVRLANIQYF.

This clone came up a few times. The chain combines TRBV3-1 (or the pseudogene TRBV3-2) with TRBJ2-3; TRBD2 is a possible D gene (7 bases). Germline V gene lookup returns CDR1 LGHDT and CDR2 YNNKEL (reference sequence). This CDR3 region has 17 residues. With 0 bases removed from V and 3 bases from J, the gap between germline ends came to 16 bases. The CDR3 loop reads CASSQDRSSGTTDTQYF. Here the CDR3 DNA reads TGTGCCAGCAGCCAAGACAGGTCCAGCGGGACAACAGATACGCAGTATTTT.

This clone has a single count. This sequence joins TRBV7-6 and TRBJ1-4, with D tentatively TRBD1 (5 bases). There are 14 residues in the CDR3. Germline V gene lookup returns CDR1 SGHVS and CDR2 FNYEAQ. V was shortened by 6 bases and J by 4 bases, with 12 bases between the two germline ends. This chain's CDR3 is CASRVGGGNEKLFF. The DNA for the CDR3 is TGTGCCAGCAGGGTCGGGGGTGGTAATGAAAAACTGTTTTTT.

The CDR3 reads CASSLGQRHEQYF. Here the CDR3 DNA reads TGTGCCAGCAGCCTCGGACAGAGGCACGAGCAGTACTTC. The chain links TRBV2 to TRBJ2-7; maybe TRBD1 (6 bases). Trimming left V 6 bases short and J 5 bases short, with 14 bases between. Per the germline V gene, CDR1 is SNHLY and CDR2 is FYNNEI. This CDR3 is built from 13 residues.

The chain couples TRBV4-1 to TRBJ2-1; tentative D call: TRBD2 (5 bases). Germline V gene data show CDR1 as MGHRA and CDR2 as YSYEKL. The CDR3 has 17 residues. Trimming took 0 bases from V and 7 from J, leaving 19 bases between them. CDR3 amino acids: CASSQDHRAEAKNEQFF. In DNA form, the CDR3 reads TGCGCCAGCAGCCAAGATCATAGGGCGGAGGCAAAAAATGAGCAGTTCTTC.

This clone has just one count. J is TRBJ2-5 and V is TRBV6-5; perhaps TRBD2 as D (6 bases). The V end was cut by 10 bases, the J end by 5 bases, with 17 bases between. This CDR3 contains 13 residues. The germline V gene has CDR1 MNHEY and CDR2 SVGAGI. This CDR3 is CATGQSGRETQYF. Here the CDR3 DNA reads TGTGCCACGGGCCAGTCAGGGAGGGAGACCCAGTACTTC.

This sequence joins TRBV28 and TRBJ1-1; D may be TRBD1 (6 bases). Germline V gene sequence: CDR1 MDHEN, CDR2 SYDVKM. The ends were cut back, 3 bases at V and 1 base at J, with 12 bases in the middle. CDR3 length: 15 amino acids. The CDR3: CASSLDSSGNTEAFF. The DNA for the CDR3 is TGTGCCAGCAGTTTGGACAGCTCCGGGAACACTGAAGCTTTCTTT.

The V call is TRBV18, the J call TRBJ2-2, with TRBD2 matching over 7 bases. The trim removed 3 bases at V and 1 base at J, leaving 5 bases unmatched. The CDR3 runs to 16 residues. From germline, CDR1 is KGHSH and CDR2 LQKENI. The CDR3 loop reads CASSPSAGENTGELFF. DNA for the CDR3: TGTGCCAGCTCACCGTCGGCGGGAGAGAACACCGGGGAGCTGTTTTTT.

This chain connects TRBV6-2 or TRBV6-3 to TRBJ2-7; the D gene is possibly TRBD1 (6 bases). With 4 bases removed from V and 4 bases from J, the gap between germline ends came to 11 bases. Per the germline V gene, CDR1 is MNHEY and CDR2 is SVGEGT. CDR3 length: 13 residues. The CDR3 loop is CASSSGTPYEQYF. CDR3 DNA: TGTGCCAGCAGTTCCGGGACACCTTACGAGCAGTACTTC.

This chain links TRBV5-4 with TRBJ2-3; D is undetermined. Germline loops: CDR1 SGHNT, CDR2 YYREEE (reference sequence). The CDR3 is 11 amino acids. V dropped 3 bases and J dropped 3 bases, with 2 bases sitting between them. The CDR3: CASSSTDTQYF. The CDR3 DNA reads TGTGCCAGCAGCTCGACAGATACGCAGTATTTT.

The rearrangement joins TRBV2 to TRBJ1-5, with 9 bases aligning to TRBD1. The CDR3 is made up of 15 amino acids. J was trimmed by 0 bases and V by 5 bases; bases with no gene match: 2. Germline V gives CDR1 SNHLY, CDR2 FYNNEI. The chain's CDR3 is CASSTDRGSNQPQHF. The CDR3 DNA sequence: TGTGCCAGCAGTACGGACAGGGGTAGCAATCAGCCCCAGCATTTT.

The chain has TRBV7-9 and TRBJ2-5; tentatively, D is TRBD1 (5 bases). Germline loops: CDR1 SEHNR, CDR2 FQNEAQ (reference sequence). The CDR3 covers 14 residues. The germline V and J ends were trimmed by 0 bases and 4 bases, with 9 bases remaining between them. CDR3 protein: CASSLASRAETQYF. CDR3 nucleotides: TGTGCCAGCAGCTTAGCGAGCAGGGCAGAGACCCAGTACTTC.

The chain combines TRBV18 with TRBJ2-1; 9 nucleotides line up with TRBD1. The CDR3 is made up of 15 amino acids. V shed 6 bases and J 9 bases; nucleotides not matched to a gene: 12. Germline CDR1 KGHSH, CDR2 LQKENI. For the CDR3, the DNA is TGTGCCAGCTCCCTAGGGACAGGGAGTCTGAGTGAGCAGTTCTTC. Encoded protein: CASSLGTGSLSEQFF.

The CDR3 region has the DNA TGTGCCAGCTCACCGCCGGGACTAGCGGGAGCGGACTACGAGCAGTACTTC. This translates into CASSPPGLAGADYEQYF. This chain links TRBV18 with TRBJ2-7; 14 bases agree with TRBD2. V was clipped by 3 bases and J by 3 bases; unmatched bases: 7. From germline, CDR1 is KGHSH and CDR2 LQKENI. This CDR3 has 17 amino acids.

The V call is TRBV3-1 (or the pseudogene TRBV3-2), the J call TRBJ2-1; TRBD1 aligns across 10 bases. The germline CDR1 and CDR2 sequences are LGHDT and YNNKEL (reference sequence). Unmatched junction bases numbered 5, after V lost 6 bases and J lost 6 bases. The CDR3 has 14 residues. This chain's CDR3 is CASSPRTGGNEQFF. The CDR3, as DNA: TGTGCCAGCAGTCCGAGGACAGGGGGCAATGAGCAGTTCTTC.

The chain is built from TRBV20-1 and TRBJ2-3, with 7 bases identical to TRBD2. CDR1 DFQATT and CDR2 SNEGSKA come from the germline V gene (reference sequence). V shed 3 bases, J shed 0 bases, and the junction held 3 bases outside the gene matches. This CDR3 contains 14 residues. The CDR3 nucleotides are TGCAGTGCTAGTTTTAGCGGGAGCACAGATACGCAGTATTTT. It specifies CSASFSGSTDTQYF.

The chain employs TRBV27 and TRBJ1-2; 8 bases are a match to TRBD1. The CDR3 is 14 residues long. Germline values: CDR1 MNHEY, CDR2 SMNVEV (reference sequence). Losses at the gene ends were 3 bases for V and 3 bases for J; bases not matched to a gene: 3. The CDR3 DNA reads as TGTGCCAGCAGTTTTTCAGGGGGCGACTATGGCTACACCTTC. Translation: CASSFSGGDYGYTF.

The chain has TRBV10-3 and TRBJ1-1, with no clear D. The CDR3 runs to 13 residues. Trimming cost V 4 bases and J 5 bases, with 11 bases left between them. Germline-derived CDR1 and CDR2 are ENHRY and SYGVKD. CDR3 region: CAISATGRTEAFF. Here the CDR3 DNA reads TGTGCCATCAGTGCCACGGGGAGGACTGAAGCTTTCTTT.

The V and J genes are TRBV11-2 and TRBJ2-1; TRBD1 is a possible D gene (6 bases). V was shortened by 9 bases and J by 0 bases, with 12 bases between the two germline ends. CDR3 length: 14 residues. Germline CDR1 and CDR2: SGHAT and FQNNGV. The CDR3 coding sequence is TGTGCCAGTATGACAGGTCGCTCCTACAATGAGCAGTTCTTC. Translated: CASMTGRSYNEQFF.

This clone was detected a few times. V and J are TRBV30 and TRBJ1-5; 7 nucleotides agree with TRBD1. J gave up 0 bases and V 2 bases, and 1 base lay outside the gene matches. The CDR3 has 14 amino acids. Germline V gene data show CDR1 as GTSNPN and CDR2 as SVGIG (reference sequence). The CDR3 reads CAWSWDSSNQPQHF. CDR3 nucleotide sequence: TGTGCCTGGAGTTGGGACAGTAGCAATCAGCCCCAGCATTTT.